Sequencing of this T cell receptor beta chain was carried out in a study of regulatory T cells in long-lasting Graves disease. Study-wide findings and caveats: Whereas new patients shared 950 to 1,000 public clonotypes, persistent patients shared more, at a few thousand. When disease was persistent, TRBV28, TRBJ1-2 and TRBJ2-5 were the favored segments.

Germline lookup yields CDR1 LNHDA and CDR2 SQIVND (reference sequence). Trimming cost V 3 bases and J 6 bases; bases outside gene matches: 10. The CDR3 runs to 15 residues. Time point of the sample: newly diagnosed GD, antithyroid drugs for less than 3 months. From PBMCs, RNA was extracted and then used to make the TCR library. Construction of TCR beta libraries relied on iRepertoire HTBI primers and on Arm-PCR targeting CDR3 regions. Using its own MiXCR run on the multiplex PCR reads, TCRdb lists one record per CDR3 protein. The sample has hundreds of thousands of distinct CDR3 sequences; 15% to 20% are singletons. The sample holds a few counts of this clonotype. The antigen is undetermined. In addition, the sample was reused for a study of T cells in Graves' hyperthyroidism and ophthalmopathy. That work contributes: Graves' hyperthyroidism without ophthalmopathy progression within 18 months was termed stable. Uncontrolled infection, other autoimmune disease, pregnancy or lactation disqualified patients from enrolment.

Source: peripheral blood mononuclear cells (PBMCs), taken at new diagnosis, from a patient treated with antithyroid drugs. The chain combines TRBV19 with TRBJ2-5, with 7 bases lining up with TRBD1. The receptor was isolated from a man aged 35-49 years with Graves disease. The CDR3 bases are TGTGCCAGTAGTATTGACAGGGATAGTGTGAAGACCCAGTACTTC. Protein sequence: CASSIDRDSVKTQYF.